The 17 T cell receptor beta chains below all came from one sample that was sequenced in a study of blood T cells in healthy people across ages. For the second PCR, which ran for about 7 to 12 cycles, a sample-barcoded 5' primer and a J-beta primer mix were used. Each CDR3 protein is one row after TCRdb ran MiXCR on the 5' RACE reads. The sample holds hundreds of thousands of distinct CDR3 sequences, 45% to 70% seen once. The sequenced sample consisted of blood. These receptors came from a man aged 40-55 years in good health.

As DNA, the CDR3 is TGTGCCAGCAGCATCCTGGGAGGGGGGGTAGAGACCCAGTACTTC. Its protein product is CASSILGGGVETQYF. This sequence joins TRBV7-2 and TRBJ2-5; possibly TRBD2 for D (7 bases). Germline CDR1 reads SGHTA; CDR2 reads FQGNSA. Trimming stripped 5 bases from V and 4 bases from J, with 17 bases between. This CDR3 is 15 amino acids long. Full variable domain (rest looked up from reference TRBV7-2 and TRBJ2-5): GAGVSQSPSNKVTEKGKDVELRCDPISGHTALYWYRQSLGQGLEFLIYFQGNSAPDKSGLPSDRFSAERTGGSVSTLTIQRTQQEDSAVYLCASSILGGGVETQYFGPGTRLLVL.

The table lists this clonotype with a few counts. The DNA of the CDR3 is TGTGCCAGCAGCTTAGACCGCTATGGCTACACCTTC. Its translation is CASSLDRYGYTF. The chain has TRBV7-2 and TRBJ1-2; D is unresolved. Germline loops: CDR1 SGHTA, CDR2 FQGNSA. The CDR3 contains 12 residues. The V gene lost 1 base and the J gene lost 4 bases, with 4 bases spanning the gap.

V and J are TRBV28 and TRBJ1-2, with 8 bases aligning to TRBD1. The CDR3 runs to 14 residues. The V gene end was trimmed by 5 bases and the J gene end by 5 bases; junction bases not matched to a gene: 7. Germline CDR1 is MDHEN and CDR2 is SYDVKM. The DNA of the CDR3 is TGTGCCAGCAGTCGGAGGACAGGGAAGTATGGCTACACCTTC. Amino acid sequence: CASSRRTGKYGYTF.

The rearrangement joins TRBV2 to TRBJ1-1; weak D call: TRBD1 (6 bases). The germline gives CDR1 SNHLY, CDR2 FYNNEI. The CDR3 is 14 amino acids. Trimming stripped 5 bases from V and 6 bases from J, with 16 bases between. CDR3 in amino acids: CASSRRGGSAEAFF. DNA for the CDR3: TGTGCCAGCAGTCGGAGGGGGGGGTCCGCTGAAGCTTTCTTT.

The count of this clonotype is one. The chain uses TRBV9 and TRBJ2-3; no definite D call. Per the germline V gene, CDR1 is SGDLS and CDR2 is YYNGEE. The V and J ends lost 3 bases and 6 bases respectively, with 8 bases between them. The CDR3 sequence is 12 residues long. The CDR3 sequence: CASSGNWDTQYF. The CDR3 DNA reads TGTGCCAGCAGCGGAAACTGGGATACGCAGTATTTT. Full variable domain (rest looked up from reference TRBV9 and TRBJ2-3): DSGVTQTPKHLITATGQRVTLRCSPRSGDLSVYWYQQSLDQGLQFLIQYYNGEERAKGNILERFSAQQFPDLHSELNLSSLELGDSALYFCASSGNWDTQYFGPGTRLTVL.

This clonotype was counted a single time. A read error may produce the germline difference seen at one junction end. This chain connects TRBV7-2 to TRBJ2-3; 9 nucleotides line up with TRBD2. Germline CDR1 reads SGHTA; CDR2 reads FQGNSA. CDR3 length equals 17 residues. In DNA, the CDR3 is TGTGCCGGCAGCTTAGTCACGACTAGCGGCTACACAGATACGCAGTATTTT. Residues: CAGSLVTTSGYTDTQYF.

This clonotype came up a few times. CDR3 sequence: CASNAGQHNEQFF. The CDR3 bases are TGTGCCAGCAATGCCGGGCAGCACAATGAGCAGTTCTTC. The chain joins TRBV28 to TRBJ2-1; D ambiguous. The CDR3 runs to 13 residues. The V gene's germline CDR1 is MDHEN and CDR2 SYDVKM. V gave up 7 bases and J gave up 5 bases, with 12 bases separating them. Full variable domain (remainder filled in from reference TRBV28 and TRBJ2-1): DVKVTQSSRYLVKRTGEKVFLECVQDMDHENMFWYRQDPGLGLRLIYFSYDVKMKEKGDIPEGYSVSREKKERFSLILESASTNQTSMYLCASNAGQHNEQFFGPGTRLTVL.

As concerns this clonotype: A much larger clone lies one base from this, so it may be a read error. The V call is TRBV28, the J call TRBJ2-5, with TRBD2 matching 13 bases. Germline CDR1 and CDR2: MDHEN and SYDVKM. This CDR3 spans 17 amino acids. DNA for the CDR3: TGTGCCGGCAGTCTACTAGCGGGGGGGCTCCTCCAAGAGACCCAGTACTTC. Its translation is CAGSLLAGGLLQETQYF.

This clonotype was counted only a few times. The rearrangement joins TRBV11-3 to TRBJ2-7, with 8 bases identical to TRBD1. The CDR3 totals 17 residues. The trim removed 1 base at V and 1 base at J, leaving 9 bases unmatched. Germline CDR1 reads SGHNT; CDR2 reads YENEEA. CDR3 residues: CASSLGRTDRDSYEQYF. DNA of the CDR3: TGTGCCAGCAGCTTAGGGAGGACGGACAGGGATTCCTACGAGCAGTACTTC.

This clonotype was counted a single time. The chain links TRBV4-2 to TRBJ1-1, with D unresolved. The CDR3 spans 12 residues. Trimming removed 4 bases at V and 6 bases at J, with 9 bases between. Germline loops: CDR1 LGHNA, CDR2 YNFKEQ. CDR3 coding DNA: TGTGCCAGCAGCCCTGACGGGTCTGAAGCTTTCTTT. Translating gives CASSPDGSEAFF.

For this clonotype: The CDR3 ends on some other residue instead of the conserved phenylalanine or tryptophan, so this is likely a read error. The rearrangement joins TRBV4-1 to TRBJ2-7; 13 bases align to TRBD2. Germline V gene sequence: CDR1 MGHRA, CDR2 YSYEKL. V trimming: 4 bases; J trimming: 2 bases; junction bases outside the gene matches: 5. This CDR3 region has 16 residues. CDR3 nucleotides: TGCGCCAGCAGCCGCCGACTAGCGGGGGGAACCTACGAGCAGTACATC. It translates to CASSRRLAGGTYEQYI.

The gene calls are TRBV24-1 and TRBJ2-1; D gene unclear. Trimming pared 2 bases from V and 8 bases from J, leaving 9 bases between. CDR1 is KGHDR, CDR2 SFDVKD, per germline. The CDR3 spans 13 residues. The chain's CDR3 is CATSDSALHEQFF. CDR3 nucleotide sequence: TGTGCCACCAGTGATTCCGCCTTACATGAGCAGTTCTTC.

This chain links TRBV29-1 with TRBJ1-1, with D unclear. The CDR3 loop spans 12 amino acids. Deletions cut 6 bases from V and 1 base from J, with 9 bases between. The germline CDR1 and CDR2 sequences are SQVTM and ANQGSEA. The CDR3 sequence: CSVFDGNTEAFF. CDR3 DNA sequence: TGCAGCGTCTTTGATGGGAACACTGAAGCTTTCTTT.

J is TRBJ2-7 and V is TRBV20-1; 8 bases agree with TRBD1. The CDR3 is made up of 13 amino acids. Trimming cost V 2 bases and J 0 bases; bases outside gene matches: 0. CDR1 and CDR2 (germline): DFQATT, SNEGSKA (reference sequence). CDR3 protein: CSARQGASYEQYF. CDR3 in DNA: TGCAGTGCTAGACAGGGGGCCTCCTACGAGCAGTACTTC.

A few counts support this clonotype. V and J are TRBV28 and TRBJ2-5, with 10 nucleotides matching TRBD2. The trim removed 4 bases at V and 2 bases at J, leaving 7 bases unmatched. From germline, CDR1 is MDHEN and CDR2 SYDVKM. This CDR3 comprises 16 residues. CDR3 sequence (DNA): TGTGCCAGCAGTTGGAGGGGACTAGCGAAGCAAGAGACCCAGTACTTC. Its protein product is CASSWRGLAKQETQYF.

This rearrangement joins TRBV7-3 to TRBJ2-5, with D perhaps matching TRBD2 (5 bases). V shed 1 base and J shed 1 base, with 7 bases lying between them. CDR1 SGHTA and CDR2 FQGTGA come from the germline V gene. The CDR3 has 14 amino acids. The CDR3 sequence: CASSLKRGQETQYF. The CDR3 DNA reads TGTGCCAGCAGCTTAAAACGGGGCCAAGAGACCCAGTACTTC.

The V gene is TRBV12-3 or TRBV12-4, the J gene TRBJ2-6, with D possibly being TRBD1 (5 bases). V lost 4 bases and J lost 3, with 16 bases in between. CDR3 length: 17 amino acids. The CDR3 region has the DNA TGTGCCAGCAGTTCCAGGGTAGGGATCTTTGGGGCCAACGTCCTGACTTTC. Its protein is CASSSRVGIFGANVLTF.